This TCR beta chain was identified in a study of T cells after yellow fever vaccination. Notes on the study in general: Shared CD4/CD8 clonotypes were a small share, likely from convergent recombination. A large majority of primary-vaccination clones showed up again after the booster (roughly 96% CD4, almost 90% CD8).

From germline, CDR1 is SGHRS and CDR2 YFSETQ. The CDR3 is 16 residues long. J gave up 0 bases and V 1 base, and 4 bases lay outside the gene matches. From the 5' RACE reads, TCRdb called clonotypes with MiXCR, one entry per CDR3 protein. The sample has approximately 610,000 distinct CDR3 sequences, approximately 16% seen once; the top ten hold around 15%. Points on this clonotype: Antigen specificity is unknown.

The TCR was taken from a man aged 18 to 29 who received the YFV17D yellow fever vaccine. The sample here was PBMCs, taken around 5 days after the first yellow fever vaccination. The V call is TRBV5-1, the J call TRBJ2-3; 8 positions agree with TRBD2. The CDR3 DNA follows: TGCGCCAGCAGCTTGAATCGGGAGGGTAGCACAGATACGCAGTATTTT. Protein product: CASSLNREGSTDTQYF.